This T cell receptor (beta chain) is drawn from a study of T cell repertoires in cytomegalovirus infection. Study-wide context: HLA-C-restricted CMV epitopes, recently identified, and well-studied HLA-B-restricted ones were used by the study. It can be stated that public TCR beta signatures indicated CMV infection as well as a matching HLA type. Study-wide points: Dominating the ex vivo response were HLA-C-restricted CMV-specific TCR beta clonotypes.

There are a few counts of this clonotype. Its antigen is not known. TCRdb redid the calling of the reads with MiXCR, one entry per CDR3 protein. The table shows about half a million distinct CDR3 sequences, with about 44% occurring only once. V lost 1 base to trimming and J lost 3 bases; unmatched junction nucleotides: 3. This CDR3 spans 15 amino acids. The sample consisted of cultured PBMCs, taken from culture after CMV antigen stimulation. V and J are TRBV12-3 or TRBV12-4 and TRBJ2-1; 7 bases match TRBD2. The clonotype was recovered from a human donor in good health (CMV status not recorded). Some clones in this sample may be carry-over from other donors' samples. The CDR3 coding sequence is TGTGCCAGCAGTTTAGGGCGGGGGTACTACAATGAGCAGTTCTTC. This sequence encodes CASSLGRGYYNEQFF.